The rows below give T cell receptor beta chains drawn from one sample of a study of technical replicates of blood from a few donors. Measured with immunoSEQ multiplex PCR; TCRdb has only the in-frame clones, and not every one. This table holds tens of thousands of clones, roughly 94% found once. The sample comprised T cells isolated from PBMCs. The receptor set was obtained from a human donor in good health. CDR3s include the opening cysteine and the closing phenylalanine or tryptophan. D genes are given only for firm matches. Clone size appears in some rows only: once, few, many, or a class for an expanded clone.

>TRBJ2-1|TRBV2|.|.
TGTGCCAGCAGTCGTCAGGGGGGCAATGAGCAGTTCTTC
CASSRQGGNEQFF
>TRBJ2-7|TRBV11-2|.|TRBD2
TGTGCCAGCAGCTTCGGGACTAGCGGGAGTTACGAGCAGTACTTC
CASSFGTSGSYEQYF
>TRBJ1-5|TRBV6-1|.|.
TGTGCCAGCAGTCGGGAGGCAGGGAGGAATCAGCCCCAGCATTTT
CASSREAGRNQPQHF
>TRBJ1-5|TRBV11-2|.|TRBD1
TGTGCCAGCAGCCGTGGACAGGGTTGGCCTTATAGCAATCAGCCCCAGCATTTT
CASSRGQGWPYSNQPQHF
>TRBJ1-4|TRBV18|.|.
TGTGCCAGCTCACCCCTTGGCAGGGGTACTAATGAAAAACTGTTTTTT
CASSPLGRGTNEKLFF
>TRBJ1-4|TRBV7-6|.|.
TGTGCCAGCAGCCCGCCAGGGGCCTTTAATGAAAAACTGTTTTTT
CASSPPGAFNEKLFF
>TRBJ1-2|TRBV19|.|TRBD1
TGTGCCACGGTGACAGGGGAAGATGGCTACACCTTC
CATVTGEDGYTF
>TRBJ2-5|TRBV12-5|.|TRBD1
TGTGCTAGTGGTTTGGGGGACAGGGGCGAAGAGACCCAGTACTTC
CASGLGDRGEETQYF
>TRBJ1-5|TRBV19|.|TRBD1
TGTGCCAGTAGTATTTTAACAGGGGAAAATCAGCCCCAGCATTTT
CASSILTGENQPQHF
>TRBJ2-1|TRBV19|once|.
TGTGCCAGTAGTATAGGAGGGACTTATTACAATGAGCAGTTCTTC
CASSIGGTYYNEQFF
>TRBJ1-1|TRBV10-3|.|.
TGTGCCATCAGTGAGTCAGGAGTTAACACTGAAGCTTTCTTT
CAISESGVNTEAFF
>TRBJ2-7|TRBV4-1|.|.
TGCGCCAGCAGCCAATCAAGAAGTCCGGCCTACGAGCAGTACTTC
CASSQSRSPAYEQYF
>TRBJ2-2|TRBV7-2|.|.
TGTGCCAGCAGCTTATGGGCAGTCGGGGTGACCGGGGAGCTGTTTTTT
CASSLWAVGVTGELFF
>TRBJ1-2|TRBV19|.|.
TGTGCGTGTCATGCAGGGTATAACTATGGCTACACCTTC
CACHAGYNYGYTF
>TRBJ2-3|TRBV9|.|.
TGTGCCAGCAGCGTAGCTACATCGGGGTTCACAGATACGCAGTATTTT
CASSVATSGFTDTQYF
>TRBJ2-7|TRBV4-3|.|.
TGCGCCAGCAGCCAATTCACAGGGAGTGACGAGCAGTACTTC
CASSQFTGSDEQYF
>TRBJ2-2|TRBV6-5|.|TRBD2
TGTGCCAGCAGGGGACTAGCGGGGCACCGGGAGCTGTTTTTT
CASRGLAGHRELFF
>TRBJ2-1|TRBV5-6|.|.
TGTGCCAGCAGCTATACCTCCAGCTCCTACAATGAGCAGTTCTTC
CASSYTSSSYNEQFF
>TRBJ2-1|TRBV9|.|.
TGTGCCAGCACCAGCGGAGGGGTATTGGAGCAGTTCTTC
CASTSGGVLEQFF
>TRBJ2-7|TRBV15|.|TRBD1
TGTGCCACCCGCGCGCGGGGACAGGGAATCTACGAGCAGTACTTC
CATRARGQGIYEQYF
>TRBJ2-3|TRBV7-9|.|TRBD2
TGTGCCAGCAGCAATTTAGCGGGAGGATCAGATACGCAGTATTTT
CASSNLAGGSDTQYF
>TRBJ2-5|TRBV9|.|.
TGTGCCAGCAGCCCCCTAGGGGGGGTTGAGACCCAGTACTTC
CASSPLGGVETQYF
>TRBJ2-7|TRBV27|.|TRBD1
TGTGCCAGCAGTATCTCCACAGGGGACTCCTACGAGCAGTACTTC
CASSISTGDSYEQYF
>TRBJ2-1|TRBV5-5|.|TRBD1
TGTGCCAGCAGCCGGGGACAGGGGGTTAACAATGAGCAGTTCTTC
CASSRGQGVNNEQFF
>TRBJ2-2|TRBV30|.|.
TGTGCCTGGAGTATACGGGGCGGGGAGCTGTTTTTT
CAWSIRGGELFF
>TRBJ1-4|TRBV6-5|.|.
TGTGCCAGCAGTTATCTCCCTCTTGCAACTAATGAAAAACTGTTTTTT
CASSYLPLATNEKLFF
>TRBJ2-2|TRBV4-3|.|.
TGCGCCAGCAGCCAGAACTCAGGAGGTGTGGGGGAGCTGTTTTTT
CASSQNSGGVGELFF
>TRBJ2-3|TRBV9|.|TRBD2
TGTGCCAGCAGCGGGGGACTAGCGGGAGTGTCAGATACGCAGTATTTT
CASSGGLAGVSDTQYF
>TRBJ2-1|TRBV28|.|TRBD2
TGTGCCAGCAGTTTCGGGGGGGGGAATGAGCAGTTCTTC
CASSFGGGNEQFF
>TRBJ2-5|TRBV4-2|.|TRBD2
TGTGCCAGCAGCCAAGAACTAGCGGGTGGGTCCCAGTACTTC
CASSQELAGGSQYF
>TRBJ2-3|TRBV7-2|.|TRBD2
TGTGCCAGCAGCTTCGGACTAGCATTAGATACGCAGTATTTT
CASSFGLALDTQYF
>TRBJ2-5|TRBV11-3|.|.
TGTGCCAGCAGCTTAGAACCGGGAGAGGAGACCCAGTACTTC
CASSLEPGEETQYF
>TRBJ2-2|TRBV9|.|.
TGTGCCAGCAGCGCCCAAGGACTGAGGACCGGGGAGCTGTTTTTT
CASSAQGLRTGELFF
>TRBJ2-6|TRBV2|.|TRBD1
TGTGCCAGCAGTGTCTTGGGACAGTTTTACTCTGGGGCCAACGTCCTGACTTTC
CASSVLGQFYSGANVLTF
>TRBJ2-7|TRBV29-1|few|.
TGCAGCGTTCTGGCACCCTCCTACGAGCAGTACTTC
CSVLAPSYEQYF
>TRBJ2-4|TRBV30|.|.
TGTGCCTGGAGTGTTAATAACATTCAGTACTTC
CAWSVNNIQYF
>TRBJ2-7|TRBV25-1|.|TRBD2
TGTGCCAGCAGTGTTACGGGAGGGCCGGGGGAGCAGTACTTC
CASSVTGGPGEQYF
>TRBJ2-5|TRBV7-8|.|.
TGTGCCAGCAGCACTACTGACCGAGGGGAGACCCAGTACTTC
CASSTTDRGETQYF